Sequencing of this T cell receptor (beta chain) was carried out in a study of graft-versus-host responses after intestinal transplantation (dated by TCRdb to the early 2020s). Broadly, across the study: Multivisceral, liver-intestinal, or isolated intestinal transplants were received by the recipients. Anti-thymocyte globulin induction was given to all recipients, followed by maintenance tacrolimus and steroids for two to four years. Alloreactive clones were identified by sequencing pre-transplant mixed lymphocyte reaction products and comparing these products with unstimulated pre-transplant donor and recipient T cells. A cohort of fewer than 25 intestinal transplant recipients, including one retransplant, was enrolled, and 3 patients lacking pretransplant specimens were excluded. After intestinal transplantation, graft-versus-host and host-versus-graft alloreactive T cell clones were followed in the graft, circulation and bone marrow using bulk TCR-beta CDR3 sequencing. Donor T cell macrochimerism was defined as a peak of at least 4% donor T cells among recipient peripheral blood mononuclear cells. Samples from three later patients were sequenced in-house on an Illumina MiSeq with MiXCR processing rather than by the commercial service. Study-wide conclusions, independent of this receptor: The relatively low number and heterogeneity of intestinal transplant patients limited the conclusions. GvH clones were detected in recipient bone marrow, and some appeared earlier in ileal mucosa or blood, consistent with an intestinal mucosal origin. In the allografts of patients with donor T cell macrochimerism, GvH to HvG T cell clonal ratios were high. Peak levels of circulating GvH clones were associated with declines in HvG clones early after transplant.

A remark on this clone: Its recognized antigen is unknown. No base qualities exist here, and no much larger clone lies one base off it.

Library construction relied on the immunoSEQ multiplex PCR assay. For most patients, genomic DNA was isolated with the Qiagen DNeasy Blood and Tissue Kit and sent frozen to Adaptive Biotechnologies for TCR sequencing. For most patients, high-throughput TCR-beta CDR3 sequencing of genomic DNA was performed by Adaptive Biotechnologies. In the authors' own workflow: Adaptive's ImmunoSEQ software was the source of the TCR sequencing data for 18 patients, while three other patients were processed with MiXCR and VDJtools. CD4 versus CD8 sorting errors were corrected by removing sequences found in both subsets at a frequency ratio below 5:1. CDR3 nucleotide sequences shared between donor and recipient were removed because their origin could not be assigned. To be classed as alloreactive, a clone needed at least 2-fold expansion over unstimulated cells and a minimum CFSE-low frequency of 0.002% (template counts) or 0.001% (read counts). A clone was considered mappable if detected in the sequenced pre-transplant spleen, lymph node, or MLR CFSE-low populations of the donor or recipient. Cumulative frequency of alloreactive clones was calculated as a percentage of all sequences weighted by copy number. TCRdb provides this immuneACCESS table in a form limited to in-frame rearrangements. Some clones are lacking; in checked studies, under half of them reflect an unresolved V gene, and why the rest are absent is not known. The V and J calls and clone size come from that table; D and trimming were worked out from the DNA. The sample table holds 30,000 to 40,000 clones, of which about 93% were seen once. About a fifth of the sample is in the top ten clones.

The junction shows trimming of 7 bases on V and 1 base on J, and the gene matches do not reach 8 bases of it. Counted from cysteine to phenylalanine, this CDR3 has 15 amino acids. This entry keeps only the CDR3 DNA: 45 bases, framed from base 1. Via the germline V gene, CDR1 is SGDLS and CDR2 YYNGEE. This specimen's time point label, interpreted: cells obtained before transplantation from donor or recipient. CD3+CD4+ and CD3+CD8+ populations were FACS-sorted from unstimulated pre-transplant donor and recipient cells taken from spleen or lymph nodes. The specimen comprised unstimulated CD8+ T cells sorted from spleen or lymph node cells, sampled before transplant. The sequence links TRBV9 to TRBJ2-3; TRBD1 lines up with 8 middle nucleotides. This receptor was identified in a human donor who was the organ donor for an intestinal transplant. The DNA sequence is as follows: TGTGCCAGCGGTCGGACAGGGAAGGGCACAGATACGCAGTATTTT. This encodes CASGRTGKGTDTQYF.